The 21 T cell receptor beta chains below were found in one sample sequenced in a study of low-dose radiotherapy and immunotherapy resistance in tumors (dated by TCRdb to between 2021 and 2023). Superscript III and a set of TRAV- and TRBV-specific primers were used to synthesize first-strand cDNA, so that both TCRalpha and TCRbeta chains were covered. TCRs were amplified for 20 PCR cycles with Phusion, using a constant-region primer paired with the adapter attached to the V primers. The public reads were quality trimmed at Q25 with fastp and then assembled into clones with MiXCR by TCRdb, keeping productive beta chains. A single entry per CDR3 protein holds the most common genes and DNA from its merged rows. The sample has around 10,000 distinct CDR3 sequences on record, 55% to 65% of them singletons. About an eighth of the sample comes from the top ten. Source of these receptors: a human donor with advanced metastatic prostate, ovarian, gallbladder or colorectal cancer (not recorded which). This table probably holds off-target reads from a library built for another chain.

The chain couples TRBV6-2 or TRBV6-3 to TRBJ1-5; TRBD1 aligns across 8 bases. Germline assignment: CDR1 MNHEY and CDR2 SVGEGT. Trimming cost V 2 bases and J 0 bases; bases outside gene matches: 15. This CDR3 spans 20 amino acids. The CDR3 sequence is CASSYTQGAGGPYSNQPQHF. The CDR3 coding sequence is TGTGCCAGCAGTTACACGCAGGGGGCAGGTGGACCCTATAGCAATCAGCCCCAGCATTTT.

This clonotype has more than one count but fewer than ten. This chain uses TRBV27 with TRBJ2-3; D not resolved. The V end was cut by 5 bases, the J end by 0 bases, with 9 bases between. The germline CDR1 and CDR2 sequences are MNHEY and SMNVEV (reference sequence). CDR3 size: 14 residues. The CDR3 sequence: CASSADGSTDTQYF. Written as DNA, the CDR3 is TGTGCCAGCAGTGCGGACGGAAGCACAGATACGCAGTATTTT.

Here the CDR3 DNA reads TGTGCCAGCTCAAGAGGACAGTCTTCTGAGCAGTTCTTC. It encodes CASSRGQSSEQFF. The chain is built from TRBV18 and TRBJ2-1; a weak D match, TRBD1 (6 bases). V lost 5 bases and J lost 9, with 14 bases in between. CDR3 length equals 13 residues. In germline, CDR1 is KGHSH, CDR2 LQKENI.

V gene TRBV6-1 combines with J gene TRBJ1-5; 7 nucleotides line up with TRBD1. CDR1 is MNHNS, CDR2 SASEGT, per germline. The V gene end was trimmed by 5 bases and the J gene end by 7 bases; junction bases not matched to a gene: 14. The CDR3 covers 16 residues. CDR3 sequence reads: CASSYAGGVGLQPQHF. CDR3 nucleotides: TGTGCCAGCAGTTATGCAGGGGGAGTAGGTCTACAGCCCCAGCATTTT.

The chain links TRBV11-2 to TRBJ2-1; D is undetermined. Trimming stripped 1 base from V and 0 bases from J, with 7 bases between. Germline CDR1 is SGHAT and CDR2 is FQNNGV. CDR3 length equals 15 residues. The CDR3 coding sequence is TGTGCCAGCAGCTTAGTGCGGAGCTCCTACAATGAGCAGTTCTTC. It is translated as CASSLVRSSYNEQFF.

This clonotype has more than one count but fewer than ten. V is TRBV2 and J is TRBJ2-1; D remains unclear. The CDR3 contains 14 residues. Trimming left V 8 bases short and J 0 bases short, with 11 bases between. Per the germline V gene, CDR1 is SNHLY and CDR2 is FYNNEI. The CDR3 DNA sequence: TGTGCCAGCCCTCGGCTAAGCTCCTACAATGAGCAGTTCTTC. It encodes CASPRLSSYNEQFF.

This clonotype was seen only a few times. This chain links TRBV23-1 with TRBJ2-7; the D is unclear. TRBV23-1 is flagged as an ORF with uncertain function. V was trimmed by 5 bases and J by 5 bases, leaving 10 bases between them. The CDR3 has 12 residues. The CDR3 DNA is TGCGCCAGCAGTGTGGTCTATCACGAGCAGTACTTC. Protein: CASSVVYHEQYF.

This rearrangement joins TRBV2 to TRBJ1-2, with D perhaps TRBD1 (5 bases). This CDR3 has 15 residues. Looked up from germline, CDR1 is SNHLY and CDR2 is FYNNEI. V lost 0 bases to trimming and J lost 8 bases, with 16 bases between them. CDR3 sequence (DNA): TGTGCCAGCAGTGAAGCGCGAGGGGAGTTTCGCGGCTACACCTTC. Amino acid sequence: CASSEARGEFRGYTF.

CDR3 nucleotides: TGTGCCAGCAGTGAAAGGGCACTAGCGGGAGTGGAAGAGACCCAGTACTTC. Residues: CASSERALAGVEETQYF. The chain recombines TRBV6-6 with TRBJ2-5; TRBD2 agrees at 11 bases. Germline values: CDR1 MNHNY, CDR2 SVGAGI (reference sequence). The V gene end was trimmed by 5 bases and the J gene end by 3 bases; junction bases not matched to a gene: 11. The CDR3 is made up of 17 amino acids.

CDR3 nucleotides: TGTGCCAGCAGCCAAGTTTATGGGACAGGGGACGAGCAGTACTTC. Its translation: CASSQVYGTGDEQYF. The chain combines TRBV14 with TRBJ2-7; 10 nucleotides align to TRBD1. This CDR3 spans 15 amino acids. Germline CDR1 reads SGHDN; CDR2 reads FVKESK. Trimming cost V 1 base and J 5 bases; bases outside gene matches: 5. Variable domain in full (rest from reference TRBV14 and TRBJ2-7): EAGVTQFPSHSVIEKGQTVTLRCDPISGHDNLYWYRRVMGKEIKFLLHFVKESKQDESGMPNNRFLAERTGGTYSTLKVQPAELEDSGVYFCASSQVYGTGDEQYFGPGTRLTVT.

This chain joins TRBV4-1 and TRBJ1-3; D gene ambiguous. Trimming left V 0 bases short and J 0 bases short, with 18 bases between. The CDR3 length is 19 residues. Germline CDR1 is MGHRA and CDR2 is YSYEKL. In DNA form, the CDR3 reads TGCGCCAGCAGCCAAGATCCCGTAGGGTACGGGAGCTCTGGAAACACCATATATTTT. Amino acids: CASSQDPVGYGSSGNTIYF.

This clonotype was counted between two and nine times. This rearrangement joins TRBV28 to TRBJ1-5, with no clear D. With 4 bases removed from V and 0 bases from J, the gap between germline ends came to 1 base. The CDR3 runs 12 residues. Germline V CDR1 and CDR2: MDHEN, SYDVKM. This CDR3 reads CASSYSNQPQHF. The CDR3 coding sequence is TGTGCCAGCAGTTATAGCAATCAGCCCCAGCATTTT.

This clonotype was seen more than once but under ten times. The rearrangement uses TRBV28 and TRBJ1-5, with 8 bases lining up with TRBD1. The CDR3 is 15 amino acids. Germline V CDR1 and CDR2: MDHEN, SYDVKM. V shed 10 bases and J 1 base; nucleotides not matched to a gene: 9. CDR3 sequence reads: CATRTGSRSNQPQHF. The CDR3 DNA reads as TGTGCCACCAGGACAGGGAGTCGCAGCAATCAGCCCCAGCATTTT.

The chain links TRBV18 to TRBJ1-1; tentative D call: TRBD1 (5 bases). The CDR3 contains 14 residues. Germline-derived CDR1 and CDR2 are KGHSH and LQKENI. V lost 3 bases and J lost 1, with 9 bases in between. CDR3 nucleotide sequence: TGTGCCAGCTCACCGAGGGGATGGAACACTGAAGCTTTCTTT. It codes for CASSPRGWNTEAFF.

There are a few counts of this clonotype. This chain connects TRBV10-3 to TRBJ1-6; D not resolved. Trimming stripped 6 bases from V and 3 bases from J, with 3 bases between. The CDR3 contains 12 residues. CDR1 ENHRY and CDR2 SYGVKD come from the germline V gene. The CDR3 coding sequence is TGTGCCATCAGGGACTATAATTCACCCCTCCACTTT. It yields the protein CAIRDYNSPLHF.

The chain carries TRBV6-6 and TRBJ2-2; TRBD2 matches at 10 bases. After removal of 5 bases from V and 0 bases from J, the junction contained 9 bases not matched to a gene. Germline V gene data show CDR1 as MNHNY and CDR2 as SVGAGI (reference sequence). The CDR3 is 18 amino acids. For the CDR3, the DNA is TGTGCCAGCAGTGAAAGGACTAGCGGCCTAGCGAACACCGGGGAGCTGTTTTTT. It translates to CASSERTSGLANTGELFF.

This rearrangement joins TRBV2 to TRBJ1-2, with a weak D call TRBD1 (5 bases). This CDR3 region has 13 residues. Trimming took off 10 bases at V and 2 bases at J, with 14 bases between the two ends. Germline CDR1 SNHLY, CDR2 FYNNEI. In DNA form, the CDR3 reads TGTGCCACCCTCATGGGGCGGAACTATGGCTACACCTTC. Protein sequence: CATLMGRNYGYTF.

The rearrangement uses TRBV12-3 or TRBV12-4 and TRBJ1-4; TRBD1 agrees at 10 bases. The junction had 8 bases not matched to a gene; V was cut back by 5 bases and J by 8 bases. CDR3 size: 15 residues. The CDR3 DNA is TGTGCCAGCAGTGTCCGGGACAGGGGCGGCGAAAAACTGTTTTTT. Amino acid sequence: CASSVRDRGGEKLFF.

The chain links TRBV15 to TRBJ1-1, with D unclear. V shed 0 bases and J shed 1 base, with 3 bases lying between them. The CDR3 is 13 amino acids. Germline V gene sequence: CDR1 LNHNV, CDR2 YYDKDF (reference sequence). The CDR3 sequence: CATSRDPNTEAFF. DNA of the CDR3: TGTGCCACCAGCAGAGACCCGAACACTGAAGCTTTCTTT.

V is TRBV4-3 and J is TRBJ2-5, with TRBD1 matching over 8 bases. There are 14 residues in the CDR3. Germline V gene lookup returns CDR1 LGHNA and CDR2 YSLEER. The ends lost 0 bases at V and 9 bases at J; junction bases unmatched: 6. In DNA, the CDR3 is TGCGCCAGCAGCCAAGAGACAGGGGTCGAGGCCCAGTACTTC. Translating gives CASSQETGVEAQYF.

This chain uses TRBV5-1 with TRBJ1-3, with TRBD1 as a possible D gene (5 bases). The germline gives CDR1 SGHRS, CDR2 YFSETQ. The CDR3 sequence is 17 residues long. The V and J ends lost 4 bases and 0 bases respectively, with 17 bases between them. CDR3 region: CASSHPATGPSGNTIYF. CDR3 DNA: TGCGCCAGCAGCCACCCCGCAACAGGTCCCTCTGGAAACACCATATATTTT.